This TCR beta chain was captured in a study of graft-versus-host responses after intestinal transplantation listed by TCRdb under 2021. The study in broad terms: The transplants that recipients got were multivisceral, liver-intestinal, or isolated intestinal. To identify alloreactive clones, pre-transplant mixed lymphocyte reaction products were sequenced and then compared with unstimulated pre-transplant donor and recipient T cells. Donor T cell macrochimerism was defined as a peak of at least 4% donor T cells among recipient peripheral blood mononuclear cells. After intestinal transplantation, graft-versus-host and host-versus-graft alloreactive T cell clones in the graft, circulation and bone marrow were tracked using bulk TCR-beta CDR3 sequencing. Every recipient was given anti-thymocyte globulin induction, followed by roughly 3 years of maintenance tacrolimus and steroids. The cohort enrolled 24 intestinal transplant recipients, one of whom was a retransplant, and 3 patients without pretransplant specimens were excluded. Samples from three later patients were sequenced in-house on an Illumina MiSeq with MiXCR processing rather than by the commercial service.

What the research found in general, with its limitations: The conclusions were limited by the relatively low number and heterogeneity of the intestinal transplant patients. In the allografts of patients with donor T cell macrochimerism, GvH to HvG T cell clonal ratios were high. Early after transplant, peak levels of circulating GvH clones were found to be associated with declines in HvG clones. GvH clones turned up in recipient bone marrow, with some appearing earlier in ileal mucosa or blood, a pattern consistent with an intestinal mucosal origin.

Taken from the germline V gene, the CDR1 and CDR2 loops are MGHDK and SYGVNS. Cut back by 8 bases and 6 bases, the V and J ends lie 16 bases apart. The CDR3, from cysteine to phenylalanine, totals 13 residues. The entry retains the CDR3 DNA only, 39 bases that are in frame from base 1. What the time point label conveys for this sample: cells obtained before transplantation from donor or recipient. CD3+CD4+ and CD3+CD8+ populations were FACS-sorted from unstimulated pre-transplant donor and recipient cells taken from spleen or lymph nodes. Library method: the immunoSEQ multiplex PCR assay. For most patients, genomic DNA was isolated using the Qiagen DNeasy Blood and Tissue Kit and was shipped frozen to Adaptive Biotechnologies for TCR sequencing. Adaptive Biotechnologies carried out high-throughput TCR-beta CDR3 sequencing of genomic DNA for most patients. The source study handled its data this way. Adaptive's ImmunoSEQ software was the source of the TCR sequencing data for about 20 patients, while a few other patients were processed with MiXCR and VDJtools. CD4 versus CD8 sorting errors were corrected by removing sequences found in both subsets at a frequency ratio below 5:1. CDR3 nucleotide sequences shared between donor and recipient were removed because the origin of such sequences could not be assigned. At least 2-fold expansion over unstimulated cells and a minimum CFSE-low frequency of 0.002% (template counts) or 0.001% (read counts) were required for clones to be classified as alloreactive. Clones detected in sequenced pre-transplant spleen, lymph node, or MLR CFSE-low populations of the donor or recipient were defined as mappable. The cumulative frequency of alloreactive clones was calculated as a percentage of all sequences, weighted by copy number. TCRdb took over this immuneACCESS table, retaining in-frame rearrangements with V and J assigned. Such tables are incomplete; in checked studies, under half of the missing clones stem from an unresolved V gene, and the remainder is unexplained. V and J calls and clone size follow that table, whereas D and trimming were derived from the DNA. The sample has 90,000 to 120,000 clones on record, over 80% of them singletons. The ten largest clones capture about 0.73% of the sample.

About this clone itself: Its recognized antigen is unknown. No clone much larger than this one lies a single base away; base qualities are absent.

This chain joins TRBV25-1 to TRBJ2-5, and the D gene may be TRBD2, 6 bases matching. Sequenced material: unstimulated CD4+ T cells sorted from spleen or lymph node cells, taken before transplant. This TCR was recovered from a human donor who was the organ donor for an intestinal transplant. The DNA is TGTGCCAGCCGAGGTAGCGGAGGACAGACCCAGTACTTC. Its product reads: CASRGSGGQTQYF.